This T cell receptor beta chain was retrieved from a study of blood T cell repertoires in COVID-19. Study in general: COVID-19 samples, acute and convalescent, were from the United States, Italy and Spain.

In germline, CDR1 is SGHTA, CDR2 FQGTGA. Trimming took 5 bases from V and 5 from J, leaving 21 bases between them. This CDR3 contains 16 residues. Recruitment covered fewer than 25 US areas and drew participants whose ages spanned about 18 to 100 years. Cohorts were assigned according to the clinical history that participants reported. Symptom resolution, clearance, or two negative PCRs marked donors in Cohort 3 as recovered. The assay was immunoSEQ multiplex PCR, and TCRdb's table has in-frame clones only and misses some. The sample has just over 300,000 clones, 80% to 90% seen once. Sequencing was performed on PBMCs or T cells enriched from blood (not recorded which). The chain couples TRBV7-3 to TRBJ1-1, with D perhaps TRBD1 (6 bases). This TCR derives from a man aged 30 to 45 who had recovered from COVID-19. The CDR3 nucleotides are TGTGCCAGCAGCCCAACCCCGGGACACGTAGTAACTGAAGCTTTCTTT. Its protein product is CASSPTPGHVVTEAFF.